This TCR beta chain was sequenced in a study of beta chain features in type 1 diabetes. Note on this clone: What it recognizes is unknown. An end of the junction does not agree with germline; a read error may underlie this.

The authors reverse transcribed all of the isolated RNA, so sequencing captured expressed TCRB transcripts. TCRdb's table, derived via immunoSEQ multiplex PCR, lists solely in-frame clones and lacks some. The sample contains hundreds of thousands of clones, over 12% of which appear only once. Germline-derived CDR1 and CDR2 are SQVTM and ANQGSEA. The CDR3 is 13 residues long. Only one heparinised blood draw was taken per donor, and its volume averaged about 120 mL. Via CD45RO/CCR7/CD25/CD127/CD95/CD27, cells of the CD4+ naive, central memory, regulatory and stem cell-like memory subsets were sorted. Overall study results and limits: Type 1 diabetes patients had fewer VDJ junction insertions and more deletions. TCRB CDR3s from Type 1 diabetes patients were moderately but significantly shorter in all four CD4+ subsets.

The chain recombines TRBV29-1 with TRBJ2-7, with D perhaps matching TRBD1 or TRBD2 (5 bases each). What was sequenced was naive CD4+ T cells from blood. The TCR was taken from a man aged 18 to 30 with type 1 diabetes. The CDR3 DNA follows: TGCAGCGCCATGGGGGATACCCCCTACGAGCGGTACTTC. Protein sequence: CSAMGDTPYERYF.